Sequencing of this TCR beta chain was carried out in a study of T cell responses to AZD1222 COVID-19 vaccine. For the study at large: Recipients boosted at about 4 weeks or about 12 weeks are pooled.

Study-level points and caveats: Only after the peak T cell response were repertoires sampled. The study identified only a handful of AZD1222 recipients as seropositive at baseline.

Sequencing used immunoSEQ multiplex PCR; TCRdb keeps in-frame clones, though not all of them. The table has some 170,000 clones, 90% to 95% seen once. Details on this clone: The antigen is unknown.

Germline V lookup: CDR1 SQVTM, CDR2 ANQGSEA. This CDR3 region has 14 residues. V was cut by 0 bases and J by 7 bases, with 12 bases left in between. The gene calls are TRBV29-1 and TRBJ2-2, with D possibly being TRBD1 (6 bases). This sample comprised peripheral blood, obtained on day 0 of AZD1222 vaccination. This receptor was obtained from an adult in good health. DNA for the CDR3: TGCAGCGTTGAAGATCTAGACAGGCACGGGGAGCTGTTTTTT. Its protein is CSVEDLDRHGELFF.